These 25 T cell receptor beta chains were sequenced from one sample in a study of shared clonotypes between healthy human individuals. Repertoires were generated with immunoSEQ multiplex PCR, while TCRdb's copy carries only in-frame clones and drops some. The data hold some 300,000 clones, with more than 60% observed a single time. The specimen was memory CD4+ T cells sorted from blood. Sample subset: CD45RA-negative fraction. Source of these receptors: a man aged 25-40 years in good health.

In its sample, this clone was seen once. The chain has TRBV6-5 and TRBJ2-1; no firm D call. The germline CDR1 and CDR2 sequences are MNHEY and SVGAGI. The CDR3 loop spans 15 amino acids. Trimming stripped 2 bases from V and 0 bases from J, with 8 bases between. CDR3 loop: CASSYIGSSYNEQFF. DNA of the CDR3: TGTGCCAGCAGTTACATCGGAAGCTCCTACAATGAGCAGTTCTTC.

The chain is built from TRBV29-1 and TRBJ2-7; D may correspond to TRBD1 or TRBD2 (7 bases each). Trimming pared 6 bases from V and 3 bases from J, leaving 21 bases between. CDR1 SQVTM and CDR2 ANQGSEA come from the germline V gene. CDR3 length equals 15 residues. The CDR3, as DNA: TGCAGCGTAACCGGTCAGGGGGGGTTTAGCTACGAGCAGTACTTC. Translation: CSVTGQGGFSYEQYF.

In its sample, this clone was seen once. The genes are TRBV18 and TRBJ2-2; 9 positions match TRBD2. This CDR3 is built from 15 residues. V shed 4 bases, J shed 2 bases, and the junction held 2 bases outside the gene matches. Germline V CDR1 and CDR2: KGHSH, LQKENI. CDR3 DNA: TGTGCCAGCTCACGACTAGCGGATAACACCGGGGAGCTGTTTTTT. It codes for CASSRLADNTGELFF.

CDR3 region: CASSLTWSSGAPDTQYF. The CDR3 DNA sequence: TGTGCCAGCAGCTTAACGTGGTCTAGCGGGGCCCCGGATACGCAGTATTTT. The V and J genes are TRBV7-3 and TRBJ2-3, with TRBD2 matching over 9 bases. V trimming: 0 bases; J trimming: 6 bases; junction bases outside the gene matches: 10. CDR3 length equals 17 residues. Germline V gene sequence: CDR1 SGHTA, CDR2 FQGTGA.

The rearrangement uses TRBV5-5 and TRBJ1-5; TRBD1 agrees at 7 bases. CDR3 size: 15 residues. The V segment lost 4 bases and the J segment 0 bases; nucleotides outside the gene matches: 4. Germline CDR1 reads SGHKS; CDR2 reads YYEKEE (reference sequence). The CDR3 DNA reads TGTGCCAGCAGCCCCCAGGGGGATAGCAATCAGCCCCAGCATTTT. It is translated as CASSPQGDSNQPQHF. Based on the CDR3 plus reference TRBV5-5 and TRBJ1-5, the full variable domain is DAGVTQSPTHLIKTRGQQVTLRCSPISGHKSVSWYQQVLGQGPQFIFQYYEKEERGRGNFPDRFSARQFPNYSSELNVNALLLGDSALYLCASSPQGDSNQPQHFGDGTRLSIL.

This clone was observed a few times. The chain recombines TRBV27 with TRBJ2-7; D not resolved. Germline CDR1 MNHEY, CDR2 SMNVEV (reference sequence). This CDR3 has 14 amino acids. V lost 5 bases and J 1 base, leaving 12 bases between the germline ends. The DNA for the CDR3 is TGTGCCAGCAGTCTCCGGGCCCTGTCCTACGAGCAGTACTTC. It is translated as CASSLRALSYEQYF.

This clone came up many times. The V gene is TRBV11-2, the J gene TRBJ2-7, with D perhaps TRBD2 (6 bases). The germline V gene encodes CDR1 SGHAT and CDR2 FQNNGV. V lost 4 bases and J lost 2, with 12 bases in between. CDR3 size: 14 residues. The CDR3 region is CASSYLPGAYEQYF. The CDR3, as DNA: TGTGCCAGCAGCTATTTACCGGGGGCCTACGAGCAGTACTTC.

This clone has just a few counts. The rearrangement joins TRBV6-5 to TRBJ1-1; D may be TRBD1 (5 bases). V lost 6 bases and J lost 1, with 15 bases in between. From germline, CDR1 is MNHEY and CDR2 SVGAGI. This CDR3 has 15 residues. CDR3: CASRRPTAANTEAFF. The CDR3 DNA reads as TGTGCCAGCAGGCGACCGACAGCGGCGAACACTGAAGCTTTCTTT.

CDR3 region: CASSLVAGADGELFF. CDR3 DNA sequence: TGCGCCAGCAGCTTGGTGGCGGGAGCGGACGGGGAGCTGTTTTTT. The V gene is TRBV5-1, the J gene TRBJ2-2, with 7 positions matching TRBD2. Per germline, CDR1 SGHRS and CDR2 YFSETQ. The CDR3 runs to 15 residues. V trimming: 0 bases; J trimming: 7 bases; junction bases outside the gene matches: 6.

The chain recombines TRBV7-9 with TRBJ2-1, with 9 bases lining up with TRBD1. The CDR3 spans 14 residues. The V gene's germline CDR1 is SEHNR and CDR2 FQNEAQ (reference sequence). V lost 11 bases and J lost 8; bases outside the gene matches: 13. CDR3 nucleotide sequence: TGTGCCTGCACCCGGGACAGGGCTTGGGATGAGCAGTTCTTC. Encoded protein: CACTRDRAWDEQFF.

The CDR3 nucleotides read TGCGCCAGCAGCTTGGACGGGAGTGACACTGAAGCTTTCTTT. Protein product: CASSLDGSDTEAFF. The rearrangement joins TRBV5-1 to TRBJ1-1; D is undetermined. Germline values: CDR1 SGHRS, CDR2 YFSETQ. This CDR3 spans 14 amino acids. Trimming took off 0 bases at V and 3 bases at J, with 9 bases between the two ends.

The chain carries TRBV18 and TRBJ2-7, with TRBD2 as a possible D gene (6 bases). V lost 8 bases to trimming and J lost 2 bases, with 13 bases between them. Germline V gene sequence: CDR1 KGHSH, CDR2 LQKENI. There are 13 residues in the CDR3. Written as DNA, the CDR3 is TGTGCCAGCAGTCGGGGGTGGACCTACGAGCAGTACTTC. Translated: CASSRGWTYEQYF.

The V call is TRBV4-2, the J call TRBJ2-1; D is unclear. The CDR3 has 16 residues. Deletions cut 1 base from V and 8 bases from J, with 18 bases between. Germline V gives CDR1 LGHNA, CDR2 YNFKEQ. CDR3 bases: TGTGCCAGCAGCCAAGGCCTTAGCACGCAAGGATATGAGCAGTTCTTC. Its protein product is CASSQGLSTQGYEQFF.

This chain connects TRBV7-6 to TRBJ2-3; D is undetermined. Trimming took off 0 bases at V and 0 bases at J, with 10 bases between the two ends. The CDR3 consists of 16 residues. CDR1 SGHVS and CDR2 FNYEAQ come from the germline V gene. CDR3 sequence: CASSLAVGRSTDTQYF. In DNA form, the CDR3 reads TGTGCCAGCAGCTTAGCGGTTGGTAGAAGCACAGATACGCAGTATTTT.

V and J are TRBV5-1 and TRBJ2-2, with D unclear. CDR1 SGHRS and CDR2 YFSETQ come from the germline V gene. This CDR3 has 12 amino acids. V was shortened by 6 bases and J by 6 bases, with 9 bases between the two germline ends. The CDR3 coding sequence is TGCGCCAGCACCACCAATTCCGGGGAGCTGTTTTTT. It translates to CASTTNSGELFF.

This chain uses TRBV30 with TRBJ2-7; no definite D call. The CDR3 contains 14 residues. Germline CDR1 and CDR2: GTSNPN and SVGIG (reference sequence). Deletions cut 2 bases from V and 2 bases from J, with 13 bases between. CDR3 protein: CAWSFHGRTYEQYF. The CDR3 DNA sequence: TGTGCCTGGAGTTTCCACGGCAGAACCTACGAGCAGTACTTC. The entire variable domain, with the rest obtained from reference TRBV30 and TRBJ2-7, is as follows: SQTIHQWPATLVQPVGSPLSLECTVEGTSNPNLYWYRQAAGRGLQLLFYSVGIGQISSEVPQNLSASRPQDRQFILSSKKLLLSDSGFYLCAWSFHGRTYEQYFGPGTRLTVT.

The V call is TRBV19, the J call TRBJ1-2; no clear D gene. CDR3 length: 12 residues. Trimming stripped 6 bases from V and 4 bases from J, with 9 bases between. Germline assignment: CDR1 LNHDA and CDR2 SQIVND (reference sequence). For the CDR3, the DNA is TGTGCCAGTAGGACACCCATCTATGGCTACACCTTC. Residues: CASRTPIYGYTF.

A remark on this clone: It is likely a read error: a sequence one base away is far more abundant. In the same sample, other DNA sequences code for this CDR3. The chain uses TRBV6-6 and TRBJ2-5; 7 nucleotides agree with TRBD2. The CDR3 has 15 amino acids. Germline V gene sequence: CDR1 MNHNY, CDR2 SVGAGI (reference sequence). V was clipped by 4 bases and J by 5 bases; unmatched bases: 10. This CDR3 reads CASSFPPGTMETQYF. In DNA form, the CDR3 reads TGTGCCAGCAGTTTTCCGCCCGGGACTATGGAGACCCAGTACTTC.

This clone occurred once. The chain combines TRBV27 with TRBJ1-5; the match to TRBD1 covers 7 bases. This CDR3 has 15 amino acids. With V trimmed by 5 bases and J by 4 bases, 8 bases remained unmatched. Per germline, CDR1 MNHEY and CDR2 SMNVEV (reference sequence). Here the CDR3 reads CASSLTGVTNQPQHF. Written as DNA, the CDR3 is TGTGCCAGCAGTCTAACAGGGGTTACAAATCAGCCCCAGCATTTT.

This chain joins TRBV20-1 and TRBJ2-5; D gene uncertain. The CDR3 contains 10 residues. Germline V CDR1 and CDR2: DFQATT, SNEGSKA (reference sequence). Trimming removed 5 bases from V and 3 bases from J, with 4 bases in between. CDR3: CSAGEETQYF. CDR3 sequence (DNA): TGCAGTGCTGGGGAAGAGACCCAGTACTTC.

As DNA, the CDR3 is TGTGCCAGCAGCCAAACGGGGACAGGGTGGGGAAACATTCAGTACTTC. Its protein is CASSQTGTGWGNIQYF. The rearrangement joins TRBV14 to TRBJ2-4, with TRBD1 matching 9 bases. With 2 bases clipped from V and 6 bases from J, the junction kept 8 bases outside the gene matches. Germline CDR1 reads SGHDN; CDR2 reads FVKESK. The CDR3 contains 16 residues.

In this sample, this clone turned up a few times. The V gene is TRBV7-6, the J gene TRBJ2-7; perhaps TRBD2 as D (6 bases). V was cut by 2 bases and J by 7 bases, with 21 bases left in between. This CDR3 has 16 amino acids. The germline gives CDR1 SGHVS, CDR2 FNYEAQ. Here the CDR3 DNA reads TGTGCCAGCAGCTTATCCCCGCAGGGCATTGCGGGGGAGCAGTACTTC. Its translation is CASSLSPQGIAGEQYF.

The chain recombines TRBV5-5 with TRBJ1-6; D is ambiguous. Germline V gives CDR1 SGHKS, CDR2 YYEKEE (reference sequence). This CDR3 is built from 15 residues. Trimming took off 2 bases at V and 9 bases at J, with 15 bases between the two ends. The CDR3 region has the DNA TGTGCCAGCAGCTTTTTGTCGGGTTCTAGTTCACCCCTCCACTTT. This codes for CASSFLSGSSSPLHF.

The J gene is TRBJ1-2, the V gene TRBV5-6, with 10 bases identical to TRBD1. This CDR3 comprises 14 residues. CDR1 and CDR2 from the germline V gene are SGHDT and YYEEEE. V lost 4 bases and J lost 8; bases outside the gene matches: 8. The CDR3 loop is CASSGRTGGLGYTF. In DNA form, the CDR3 reads TGTGCCAGCAGCGGCCGGACAGGGGGATTAGGCTACACCTTC.

The J gene is TRBJ2-2, the V gene TRBV7-2, with 7 positions matching TRBD1. Trimming removed 9 bases from V and 5 bases from J; junction bases left unmatched: 12. The CDR3 extends over 15 amino acids. CDR1 is SGHTA and CDR2 is FQGNSA in the germline V gene. This chain's CDR3 is CASNYVPRGTGELFF. The CDR3, as DNA: TGTGCCAGTAACTACGTCCCCAGGGGGACCGGGGAGCTGTTTTTT. The full variable domain, with the rest looked up from reference TRBV7-2 and TRBJ2-2, is GAGVSQSPSNKVTEKGKDVELRCDPISGHTALYWYRQSLGQGLEFLIYFQGNSAPDKSGLPSDRFSAERTGGSVSTLTIQRTQQEDSAVYLCASNYVPRGTGELFFGEGSRLTVL.